The entry that follows covers one T cell receptor (beta chain) sequence. This specimen comes from a study of blood T cell repertoires in COVID-19. About the study: Donors in the United States, Italy and Spain gave samples during acute or convalescent COVID-19. Nucleic acid was either cDNA or gDNA, and it came from T cells, B-cell-depleted T cells, or PBMCs.

Trimming stripped 4 bases from V and 9 bases from J, with 23 bases between. The CDR3 covers 16 residues. Germline V gives CDR1 SGHRS, CDR2 YFSETQ. Cohorts were based on clinical histories the participants reported. Original analysis: From reference gene primer amplification, estimates of nucleated cell counts were derived. The table came from immunoSEQ multiplex PCR; TCRdb's copy has only in-frame clones and leaves some out. V, J and clone size are taken as reported in that table, and D and trimming were inferred from the DNA itself. The repertoire holds 130,000 or so clones, with 84% as singletons. This sequence joins TRBV5-1 and TRBJ2-1; D is possibly TRBD2 (6 bases). Material: PBMCs or T cells enriched from blood (not recorded which). The origin of this receptor is a woman aged 50 to 60 with acute COVID-19. The chain's CDR3 is CASSPDGMGGNGEQFF. CDR3 DNA sequence: TGCGCCAGCAGCCCTGACGGGATGGGGGGAAACGGTGAGCAGTTCTTC.